Following are 5 T cell receptor beta chains from one sample sequenced in a study of blood T cell repertoires in COVID-19. Sequencing was performed with immunoSEQ multiplex PCR; in TCRdb, only in-frame clones are kept and a portion is missing. Of 200,000 to 300,000 clones listed, roughly nine tenths are singletons. The sample taken for sequencing was PBMCs or T cells enriched from blood (not recorded which). The origin of the receptors is a woman younger than 35 who had recovered from COVID-19.

This chain connects TRBV6-2 or TRBV6-3 to TRBJ1-1, with 9 positions matching TRBD1. This CDR3 comprises 16 residues. Germline CDR1 MNHEY, CDR2 SVGEGT. V shed 5 bases and J 4 bases; nucleotides not matched to a gene: 11. CDR3 residues: CASSNRPTGGGTEAFF. DNA of the CDR3: TGTGCCAGCAGTAACCGACCTACAGGGGGCGGCACTGAAGCTTTCTTT.

The chain joins TRBV6-5 to TRBJ1-1; D might be TRBD1 (5 bases). The germline V and J ends were trimmed by 6 bases and 10 bases, with 24 bases remaining between them. The CDR3 covers 15 residues. Germline CDR1 and CDR2: MNHEY and SVGAGI. The CDR3 region is CASSRLLDLPGLAFF. CDR3 DNA sequence: TGTGCCAGCAGCCGCCTACTGGACCTCCCGGGACTAGCTTTCTTT.

The rearrangement links TRBV9 to TRBJ2-3; D is undetermined. Germline loops: CDR1 SGDLS, CDR2 YYNGEE. V was clipped by 6 bases and J by 0 bases, with 5 bases between them. This CDR3 is built from 12 residues. The DNA of the CDR3 is TGTGCCAGCACGGGTAGCACAGATACGCAGTATTTT. Its protein product is CASTGSTDTQYF.

In DNA, the CDR3 is TGTGCCTGGAGTGTATTGGGGAGTGACACCATATATTTT. Translation gives CAWSVLGSDTIYF. The rearrangement links TRBV30 to TRBJ1-3; D is uncertain. This CDR3 is built from 13 residues. Germline values: CDR1 GTSNPN, CDR2 SVGIG (reference sequence). V lost 0 bases, J lost 8 bases, and 11 bases lay in between. Drawing the rest from reference TRBV30 and TRBJ1-3, the complete variable domain is SQTIHQWPATLVQPVGSPLSLECTVEGTSNPNLYWYRQAAGRGLQLLFYSVGIGQISSEVPQNLSASRPQDRQFILSSKKLLLSDSGFYLCAWSVLGSDTIYFGEGSWLTVV.

The rearrangement joins TRBV10-3 to TRBJ2-5; 10 bases map to TRBD1. From germline, CDR1 is ENHRY and CDR2 SYGVKD. Trimming removed 5 bases from V and 7 bases from J; junction bases left unmatched: 13. This CDR3 region has 16 residues. CDR3 sequence: CAISPPGQGIGGTQYF. CDR3 nucleotide sequence: TGTGCCATCAGTCCACCGGGACAGGGGATTGGGGGGACCCAGTACTTC.